The 21 T cell receptor beta chains reported below all come from one sample, sequenced in a study of tumor and adjacent non-tumor tissue in lung cancer (dated by TCRdb to the late 2010s). The library was produced with multiplex PCR. TCRdb lists the instrument as Illumina HiSeq 2500. Following protocols modified from ARM-PCR, the researchers constructed TCRbeta libraries through three rounds of nested PCR with primers (Table S4). TCRdb reanalyzed the raw reads on its own, using fastp at Q25 for trimming and MiXCR for clone calling, and kept in-frame beta chains. Every distinct CDR3 protein forms one entry, paired with its most common genes and DNA. A total of about 85,000 distinct CDR3 sequences appear in this sample, around 65% of them only once. More than 14% of the sample is in the top ten clones. RNA was extracted from bulk unsorted tissue and checked for quality with a NanoDrop ND-1000 and an Agilent 2100.

Sequenced: lung tumor tissue. The receptors were sampled from a man in his sixties or seventies with non-small cell lung cancer.

Turning to this clonotype: The junction shows a germline mismatch at one end, possibly a read error. The CDR3 DNA reads as TGCTCCAGCAATGATGCGGGGCCCAAAGAGACTCAGTACTTC. Translation: CSSNDAGPKETQYF. The chain recombines TRBV10-2 with TRBJ2-5, with TRBD2 as a possible D gene (6 bases). This CDR3 is 14 amino acids long. CDR1 WSHSY and CDR2 SAAADI come from the germline V gene.

In its sample, this clonotype was seen many times. V is TRBV7-9 and J is TRBJ1-2; the D gene is possibly TRBD1 (6 bases). This CDR3 comprises 12 residues. V was pared by 4 bases and J by 6 bases, with 9 bases between. Germline loops: CDR1 SEHNR, CDR2 FQNEAQ (reference sequence). The DNA of the CDR3 is TGTGCCAGCAGCTCTCAGGGGAATGGCTACACCTTC. Translated, it gives CASSSQGNGYTF.

As to this clonotype: No conserved phenylalanine or tryptophan ends this CDR3, so it is likely a read error. The rearrangement uses TRBV29-1 and TRBJ2-1; 9 nucleotides agree with TRBD2. Per the germline V gene, CDR1 is SQVTM and CDR2 is ANQGSEA. There are 14 residues in the CDR3. CDR3: CSVAAGGRYNDQFL. Written as DNA, the CDR3 is TGCAGCGTCGCGGCGGGGGGGCGGTACAATGACCAGTTCTTA.

This clonotype was seen repeatedly, ten times or more. The chain couples TRBV10-3 to TRBJ2-7; 14 nucleotides agree with TRBD2. The CDR3 is 16 amino acids. V was clipped by 4 bases and J by 4 bases; unmatched bases: 6. Germline V gives CDR1 ENHRY, CDR2 SYGVKD. The CDR3 nucleotides read TGTGCCATCAGTGGGGGGACTAGCGGGAGTGGATACGAGCAGTACTTC. Translating it yields CAISGGTSGSGYEQYF.

Only a few counts were recorded for this clonotype. The rearrangement links TRBV20-1 to TRBJ2-4; 9 bases align to TRBD2. This CDR3 has 16 residues. Germline values: CDR1 DFQATT, CDR2 SNEGSKA (reference sequence). J lost 8 bases, V lost 1 base, and 12 bases had no gene match. The CDR3 loop is CSARAWLAGPLDIQYF. DNA of the CDR3: TGCAGTGCTAGAGCCTGGCTAGCGGGACCACTAGACATTCAGTACTTC.

This clonotype was recorded once. Likely a read error: the CDR3 ends without its conserved phenylalanine or tryptophan. The chain links TRBV11-2 to TRBJ2-6; unclear D gene. The CDR3 consists of 17 residues. Germline CDR1 reads SGHAT; CDR2 reads FQNNGV. CDR3 amino acids: CTSSSRVGSSGANVLTL. CDR3 DNA: TGTACCAGCAGCTCCCGGGTGGGTAGCTCTGGGGCCAACGTCCTGACTTTA.

This clonotype appeared a few times. The junction does not match germline at one end; this may be a read error. V usage is TRBV7-9 and J usage is TRBJ1-1, with D unclear. The CDR3 totals 13 residues. The V gene's germline CDR1 is SEHNR and CDR2 FQNEAQ (reference sequence). DNA of the CDR3: TGTGCCAGCAGCTCACCAGGCAGGACTGAAGCTTCCTTT. It is translated as CASSSPGRTEASF.

This chain connects TRBV10-1 to TRBJ2-2, with D possibly being TRBD2 (5 bases). Germline loops: CDR1 WNHNN, CDR2 SYGVQD (reference sequence). The V end was cut by 0 bases, the J end by 2 bases, with 13 bases between. There are 17 residues in the CDR3. CDR3 region: CASSESTRRINTGELFF. The CDR3 nucleotides read TGCGCCAGCAGTGAGTCGACCAGGAGGATAAACACCGGGGAGCTGTTTTTT.

This rearrangement joins TRBV11-2 to TRBJ2-2; the D is unclear. Germline V gene data show CDR1 as SGHAT and CDR2 as FQNNGV. The V and J ends lost 5 bases and 5 bases respectively, with 15 bases between them. This CDR3 has 15 amino acids. CDR3 sequence: CASSLLKGSTGELFF. CDR3 nucleotide sequence: TGTGCCAGCAGCCTATTAAAGGGTAGTACCGGGGAGCTGTTTTTT.

Concerning this clonotype: Mismatch with germline at one junction end may stem from a read error. This sequence joins TRBV11-2 and TRBJ2-7; 7 bases map to TRBD1. The germline V gene encodes CDR1 SGHAT and CDR2 FQNNGV. This CDR3 has 14 amino acids. The CDR3 DNA sequence: TGTGGCAGCAGCGAGGGGGACAGAGACTATGAGCAGTACTTC. It yields the protein CGSSEGDRDYEQYF.

This clonotype was seen many times. This chain connects TRBV11-2 to TRBJ2-1; tentative D call: TRBD1 (6 bases). V dropped 5 bases and J dropped 7 bases, with 18 bases sitting between them. Germline V gene lookup returns CDR1 SGHAT and CDR2 FQNNGV. The CDR3 contains 15 residues. The CDR3: CASSLRQQGWNEQFF. The CDR3 coding sequence is TGTGCCAGCAGCCTTCGACAACAGGGATGGAATGAGCAGTTCTTC.

To note about this clonotype: Germline and junction disagree at one end, which may indicate a read error. This sequence joins TRBV11-1 and TRBJ1-1, with D hard to call. Per the germline V gene, CDR1 is SGHAT and CDR2 is FQDESV (reference sequence). The CDR3 runs to 15 residues. The DNA for the CDR3 is TGTGCCAGCAGTTTTTCCGGGAGAGCCAACATTGAAGCTTTCTTT. It encodes CASSFSGRANIEAFF.

This clonotype was seen a few times. The V gene is TRBV11-2, the J gene TRBJ1-6, with TRBD1 matching 7 bases. Germline V lookup: CDR1 SGHAT, CDR2 FQNNGV. The CDR3 consists of 17 residues. CDR3 coding DNA: TGTATCAGCAGTGCGACAGGGAGGGGGGGTTATAATTCACCCCTCCACTTT. Its protein is CISSATGRGGYNSPLHF.

A word on this clonotype: One junction end does not reproduce the germline sequence, and a read error may be involved. CDR3 protein: CDSSEGDGNYEKYF. Written as DNA, the CDR3 is TGTGACAGCAGCGAGGGGGACGGAAACTACGAGAAGTACTTC. The gene calls are TRBV11-2 and TRBJ2-7, with TRBD1 as a possible D gene (6 bases). Germline CDR1 is SGHAT and CDR2 is FQNNGV. This CDR3 has 14 amino acids.

Worth noting for this clonotype: The junction departs from the called germline gene at one end, perhaps through a read error. The chain carries TRBV30 and TRBJ2-7; D gene ambiguous. The CDR3 sequence is 13 residues long. Germline CDR1 and CDR2: GTSNPN and SVGIG (reference sequence). The CDR3 here is CAWRRTASCEQYF. CDR3 DNA: TGTGCCTGGAGGCGGACGGCCTCCTGCGAGCAGTACTTC. Variable domain in full (rest from reference TRBV30 and TRBJ2-7): SQTIHQWPATLVQPVGSPLSLECTVEGTSNPNLYWYRQAAGRGLQLLFYSVGIGQISSEVPQNLSASRPQDRQFILSSKKLLLSDSGFYLCAWRRTASCEQYFGPGTRLTVT.

Points on this clonotype: A read error is likely, as this CDR3 ends without the conserved phenylalanine or tryptophan. V is TRBV29-1 and J is TRBJ2-7, with TRBD1 identical over 9 bases. The CDR3 extends over 12 amino acids. Germline CDR1 reads SQVTM; CDR2 reads ANQGSEA. Written as DNA, the CDR3 is TGCAGCGTGGGACAGGGTCGCTACGAACAGTACTCC. It codes for CSVGQGRYEQYS.

Comment on this clonotype: No conserved phenylalanine or tryptophan ends this CDR3, so it is likely a read error. The chain recombines TRBV11-3 with TRBJ2-2, with TRBD1 as a possible D gene (6 bases). Germline V gene lookup returns CDR1 SGHNT and CDR2 YENEEA. CDR3 length: 14 amino acids. The CDR3 DNA is TGTGCCAGCAGCCCTAATACAGGGACCGAGGAGCTGTTTTTG. Amino acid sequence: CASSPNTGTEELFL.

Of note for this clonotype: A single base separates this from a much larger clone, so it may be a read error. V gene TRBV5-1 combines with J gene TRBJ2-2; D not resolved. The CDR3 is 14 residues long. V was trimmed by 10 bases and J by 5 bases, leaving 18 bases between them. CDR1 is SGHRS and CDR2 is YFSETQ in the germline V gene. CDR3 in DNA: TGCGCCGGCACCGACCAAGCCTGGACCGGGGAGCTGTTTTTT. Residues: CAGTDQAWTGELFF.

With regard to this clonotype: One base away lies a much larger clone, so this may be a sequencing read error. The V and J genes are TRBV29-1 and TRBJ2-2, with TRBD2 matching 7 bases. CDR1 and CDR2 (germline): SQVTM, ANQGSEA. The CDR3 spans 14 residues. V trimming: 2 bases; J trimming: 8 bases; junction bases outside the gene matches: 8. The CDR3 nucleotides are TGCAGCGTTGAACTACCGGGGGGTCCGGGGGAGCTGTTTTTT. It specifies CSVELPGGPGELFF.

Notes on this clonotype: A much bigger clone sits one base away, suggesting this may be a read error. The rearrangement uses TRBV4-1 and TRBJ2-1; TRBD1 matches 10 bases. CDR1 is MGHRA and CDR2 is YSYEKL in the germline V gene. The length of the CDR3 is 19 residues. CDR3 coding DNA: TGCGCCAACAGCCAAGCCCCGGGGACAGGGGACCCCTCCTACAATGAGCAGTTCTTC. Translating it yields CANSQAPGTGDPSYNEQFF.

As to this clonotype: An end of the junction does not agree with germline; a read error may underlie this. This chain connects TRBV11-1 to TRBJ2-7; D is uncertain. The CDR3 consists of 13 residues. Per germline, CDR1 SGHAT and CDR2 FQDESV (reference sequence). The CDR3 loop is CASSLYCGYGQYF. The CDR3, as DNA: TGTGCCAGCAGCTTATACTGCGGCTACGGGCAGTACTTC. Using reference TRBV11-1 and TRBJ2-7 for the parts outside the CDR3, the full variable domain is EAEVAQSPRYKITEKSQAVAFWCDPISGHATLYWYRQILGQGPELLVQFQDESVVDDSQLPKDRFSAERLKGVDSTLKIQPAELGDSAMYLCASSLYCGYGQYFGPGTRLTVT.